Shown below are 10 T cell receptor beta chains from a single sample sequenced in a study of response to subunit inactivated influenza vaccine. TCRdb ran MiXCR on the RT-PCR reads and lists one entry per CDR3 protein. The repertoire has more than 700,000 distinct CDR3 sequences, about 20% of them found once; the top ten carry about a tenth. The sample consisted of PBMCs from blood, taken less than 6 days after vaccination. These TCRs come from a man aged 50-60 years who received an inactivated influenza vaccine.

This sequence joins TRBV5-1 and TRBJ2-3; D remains unclear. This CDR3 comprises 14 residues. The V gene's germline CDR1 is SGHRS and CDR2 YFSETQ. Between the trimmed V and J ends, which lost 0 bases and 2 bases, there was a span of 7 bases. CDR3 loop: CASSLGHATDTQYF. The CDR3 nucleotides read TGCGCCAGCAGCTTGGGGCACGCCACAGATACGCAGTATTTT. Combining the CDR3 with reference TRBV5-1 and TRBJ2-3 gives the whole variable domain KAGVTQTPRYLIKTRGQQVTLSCSPISGHRSVSWYQQTPGQGLQFLFEYFSETQRNKGNFPGRFSGRQFSNSRSEMNVSTLELGDSALYLCASSLGHATDTQYFGPGTRLTVL.

This sequence joins TRBV7-2 and TRBJ2-6, with D perhaps matching TRBD1 or TRBD2 (7 bases each). The CDR3 is made up of 15 amino acids. The germline V gene encodes CDR1 SGHTA and CDR2 FQGNSA. V lost 5 bases, J lost 3 bases, and 11 bases lay in between. DNA of the CDR3: TGTGCCAGCAGCCCAGGGGGGGGTGGGGCCAACGTCCTGACTTTC. Translating gives CASSPGGGGANVLTF.

This clonotype occurred a few times. The V and J genes are TRBV28 and TRBJ2-7, with TRBD1 as a possible D gene (6 bases). Germline-derived CDR1 and CDR2 are MDHEN and SYDVKM. V lost 2 bases, J lost 0 bases, and 14 bases lay in between. The CDR3 is 16 residues long. The CDR3 DNA reads TGTGCCAGCAGTTTACCCGGACAGTCAAGCTCCTACGAGCAGTACTTC. Translated, it gives CASSLPGQSSSYEQYF.

The table lists this clonotype with a few counts. The chain combines TRBV7-2 with TRBJ2-5; no definite D call. The germline V and J ends were trimmed by 5 bases and 2 bases, with 15 bases remaining between them. Germline V gene data show CDR1 as SGHTA and CDR2 as FQGNSA. The CDR3 contains 15 residues. CDR3 sequence (DNA): TGTGCCAGCAGCCTTGGATTGACGGCACAAGAGACCCAGTACTTC. Protein: CASSLGLTAQETQYF.

This clonotype occurred once. The CDR3 bases are TGTGCCAGCAGCCCGGCGAGGACCTCCTACGAGCAGTACTTC. Translating it yields CASSPARTSYEQYF. The gene calls are TRBV14 and TRBJ2-7, with D unresolved. Trimming removed 4 bases from V and 0 bases from J, with 10 bases in between. From germline, CDR1 is SGHDN and CDR2 FVKESK. The CDR3 sequence is 14 residues long.

This clonotype was picked up a small number of times. This chain uses TRBV24-1 with TRBJ2-3; 14 bases are shared with TRBD2. J gave up 3 bases and V 4 bases, and 5 bases lay outside the gene matches. The CDR3 has 17 amino acids. Per the germline V gene, CDR1 is KGHDR and CDR2 is SFDVKD. The CDR3 loop is CATSEGTSGSSTDTQYF. CDR3 sequence (DNA): TGTGCCACCAGTGAAGGGACTAGCGGGAGTTCAACAGATACGCAGTATTTT.

The chain joins TRBV6-1 to TRBJ2-3; perhaps TRBD2 as D (6 bases). This CDR3 has 15 residues. The germline V gene encodes CDR1 MNHNS and CDR2 SASEGT. The V gene lost 10 bases and the J gene lost 1 base, with 18 bases spanning the gap. CDR3 sequence reads: CAIDSEGLRTDTQYF. CDR3 in DNA: TGTGCCATCGACTCGGAGGGCCTTCGCACAGATACGCAGTATTTT.

This clonotype was seen many times. The V gene is TRBV20-1, the J gene TRBJ2-7; tentative D call: TRBD2 (5 bases). The V end was cut by 5 bases, the J end by 3 bases, with 14 bases between. Germline CDR1 DFQATT, CDR2 SNEGSKA (reference sequence). The CDR3 has 13 residues. Here the CDR3 reads CSASHKGDYEQYF. The CDR3 bases are TGCAGTGCTTCTCATAAGGGAGACTACGAGCAGTACTTC.

This clonotype has just a few counts. The chain recombines TRBV5-6 with TRBJ1-4; 7 bases agree with TRBD1. V lost 0 bases and J lost 13; bases outside the gene matches: 6. CDR1 and CDR2 from the germline V gene are SGHDT and YYEEEE. CDR3 length: 13 amino acids. CDR3 region: CASSLARQGGLFF. The CDR3 bases are TGTGCCAGCAGCTTGGCGAGGCAGGGGGGACTGTTTTTT.

In this sample, this clonotype turned up a few times. The chain couples TRBV27 to TRBJ2-1; TRBD1 aligns across 10 bases. CDR1 and CDR2 (germline): MNHEY, SMNVEV (reference sequence). V gave up 3 bases and J gave up 4 bases; unmatched junction bases: 6. The CDR3 totals 16 residues. The CDR3 DNA is TGTGCCAGCAGTTTCCTCGGGACAGGGGCTTACAATGAGCAGTTCTTC. It codes for CASSFLGTGAYNEQFF.